The clone carrying this T cell receptor (beta chain) was recorded at least ten times. The antigen is unknown. An end of the junction differs from the germline gene, which may be a read error. This entry belongs to a study of T-cell reconstitution after alpha-beta-depleted transplantation in children. Preparation of the TCRbeta library was carried out with unique molecular identifiers. TCRdb recomputed calls from the PCR reads with MiXCR, one row per CDR3 protein. The repertoire holds about 200,000 distinct CDR3 sequences, about 8.2% seen once, with about 40% in the top ten. The CDR3 is 14 amino acids. In germline, CDR1 is MNHEY, CDR2 SVGAGI. Overall study results and limits: Reportedly, roughly two months post-transplant, alpha-beta T cells arose from several hundred expanded graft clones. The study traced high day-60 TCRbeta diversity in some patients to surviving recipient T cells and thymic progenitors. One year post-transplant, T-cell counts and diversity were largely derived from T cells produced anew.

The V gene is TRBV6-5, the J gene TRBJ1-2; D is undetermined. The sequence was obtained from a male patient between 2 and 9 years old who had a stem cell transplant for acute myeloid leukemia, so the T cells may come from the graft donor. The specimen was PBMCs, mostly from graft donor cells, collected 360 days after TCRalphabeta/CD19-depleted stem cell transplant. In DNA form, the CDR3 reads TGTGCCAGCAGTTACTCTCCCGAAGTCTTTGGCGACACCTTC. Translated: CASSYSPEVFGDTF.